This T cell receptor (beta chain) emerged from a study of blood T cell repertoires in COVID-19. Study-level information: The United States, Italy and Spain were the sources of the acute and convalescent COVID-19 samples. Sources were T cells, B-cell-depleted T cells, or PBMCs; the material itself was cDNA or gDNA.

CDR3 length: 15 amino acids. After removal of 4 bases from V and 6 bases from J, the junction contained 7 bases not matched to a gene. Germline loops: CDR1 SGHDT, CDR2 YYEEEE. Only in-frame clones appear in the TCRdb table, and some are missing; sequencing was by immunoSEQ multiplex PCR. The repertoire holds about 210,000 clones, with 88% as singletons. The receptor was isolated from a man in his forties with acute or convalescent COVID-19. This chain uses TRBV5-6 with TRBJ1-6, with 7 bases that match TRBD1. Sequenced material: peripheral blood. The CDR3 protein is CASSPLQGFNSPLHF. CDR3 coding DNA: TGTGCCAGCAGCCCCTTACAGGGGTTTAATTCACCCCTCCACTTT.